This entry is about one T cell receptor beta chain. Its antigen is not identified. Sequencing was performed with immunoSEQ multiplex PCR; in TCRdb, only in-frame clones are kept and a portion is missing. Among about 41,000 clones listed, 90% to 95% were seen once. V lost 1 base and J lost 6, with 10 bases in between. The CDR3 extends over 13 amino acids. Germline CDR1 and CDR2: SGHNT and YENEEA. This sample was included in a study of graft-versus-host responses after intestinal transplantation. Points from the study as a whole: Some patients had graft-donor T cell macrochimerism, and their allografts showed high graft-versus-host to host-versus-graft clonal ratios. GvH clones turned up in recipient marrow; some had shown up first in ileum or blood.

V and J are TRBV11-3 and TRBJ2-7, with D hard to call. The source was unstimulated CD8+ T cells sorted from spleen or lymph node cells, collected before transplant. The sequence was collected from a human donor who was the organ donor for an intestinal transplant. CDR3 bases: TGTGCCAGCAGCTTAGGTCTTCGTTCCGAGCAGTACTTC. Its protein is CASSLGLRSEQYF. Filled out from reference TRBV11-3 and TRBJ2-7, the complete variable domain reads EAGVVQSPRYKIIEKKQPVAFWCNPISGHNTLYWYLQNLGQGPELLIRYENEEAVDDSQLPKDRFSAERLKGVDSTLKIQPAELGDSAVYLCASSLGLRSEQYFGPGTRLTVT.